Shown below are 16 T cell receptor beta chains from a single sample sequenced in a study of blood T cells in healthy people across ages. Using a J-beta primer mix together with a sample-barcoded 5' primer, a second PCR was run for about 7 to 12 cycles. TCRdb re-called the 5' RACE reads with MiXCR, one entry per CDR3 protein. The sample shows around 1,100,000 distinct CDR3 sequences, about two fifths of them seen only once. Source material: blood. The receptors were sampled from a man in his late teens or twenties in good health.

This clonotype was seen a few times. The rearrangement links TRBV6-5 to TRBJ1-2; 8 bases match TRBD1. V was clipped by 1 base and J by 4 bases; unmatched bases: 5. The CDR3 is 15 residues long. Germline V CDR1 and CDR2: MNHEY, SVGAGI. CDR3 loop: CASSYWDRSTYGYTF. In nucleotides, the CDR3 is TGTGCCAGCAGTTACTGGGACAGGTCGACCTATGGCTACACCTTC.

This clonotype was detected a few times. V usage is TRBV29-1 and J usage is TRBJ1-2; D is perhaps TRBD1 (6 bases). V lost 6 bases to trimming and J lost 7 bases, with 15 bases between them. Germline assignment: CDR1 SQVTM and CDR2 ANQGSEA. CDR3 size: 12 residues. The CDR3 DNA reads TGCAGCGTCCGTGCGGGGGCTGGTGGCTACACCTTC. Residues: CSVRAGAGGYTF. Full variable domain (remainder filled in from reference TRBV29-1 and TRBJ1-2): SAVISQKPSRDICQRGTSLTIQCQVDSQVTMMFWYRQQPGQSLTLIATANQGSEATYESGFVIDKFPISRPNLTFSTLTVSNMSPEDSSIYLCSVRAGAGGYTFGSGTRLTVV.

This clonotype was recorded at least ten times. V gene TRBV29-1 combines with J gene TRBJ1-4; no reliable D call. Trimming shortened V by 1 base and J by 7 bases, and 16 bases separated the two germline ends. Germline assignment: CDR1 SQVTM and CDR2 ANQGSEA. The CDR3 is made up of 15 amino acids. The CDR3 region is CSVEVVGGIGEKLFF. CDR3 DNA: TGCAGCGTTGAAGTGGTGGGCGGTATAGGTGAAAAACTGTTTTTT.

The chain combines TRBV7-2 with TRBJ1-1; 9 bases match TRBD1. The V gene's germline CDR1 is SGHTA and CDR2 FQGNSA. CDR3 length equals 19 residues. V lost 5 bases, J lost 1 base, and 17 bases stayed unmatched. The chain's CDR3 is CASSAWDRVGNMKNTEAFF. The CDR3 coding sequence is TGTGCCAGCAGCGCATGGGACAGGGTGGGAAACATGAAGAACACTGAAGCTTTCTTT.

As for this clonotype: A much larger clonotype is one base distant, so this may be a read error. The genes are TRBV2 and TRBJ2-7; D is uncertain. The germline V gene encodes CDR1 SNHLY and CDR2 FYNNEI. V was shortened by 4 bases and J by 7 bases, with 14 bases between the two germline ends. This CDR3 has 13 residues. CDR3 coding DNA: TGTGCCAGCAGTGGAGGATTAGTGGATGAGCAGTACTTC. Translation: CASSGGLVDEQYF.

The sample holds a few counts of this clonotype. The genes are TRBV10-3 and TRBJ2-4, with 9 bases that match TRBD1. The end of the DNA fits TRBJ2-7 better, so the J call may be wrong. Germline-derived CDR1 and CDR2 are ENHRY and SYGVKD. The CDR3 length is 13 residues. The CDR3 DNA reads as TGTGCCATCAGTTGGACAGGGGTCGACGAGCAGTACTTC. Translation: CAISWTGVDEQYF.

This clonotype was observed a few times. The CDR3 DNA sequence: TGTGCCACCAGTGGGAGAAACACAGATACGCAGTATTTT. Amino acid sequence: CATSGRNTDTQYF. The chain links TRBV24-1 to TRBJ2-3, with unresolved D. V dropped 5 bases and J dropped 2 bases, with 7 bases sitting between them. The CDR3 length is 13 residues. Germline lookup yields CDR1 KGHDR and CDR2 SFDVKD.

The table lists this clonotype with many counts. This chain connects TRBV5-1 to TRBJ2-1, with D possibly TRBD1 on 5 matching bases. The CDR3 is 13 residues long. Germline V gene lookup returns CDR1 SGHRS and CDR2 YFSETQ. Trimming shortened V by 4 bases and J by 10 bases, and 15 bases separated the two germline ends. Here the CDR3 DNA reads TGCGCCAGCAGCCCCTCGGGTCAGGGAGAGCAGTTCTTC. It codes for CASSPSGQGEQFF.

This clonotype has only a few counts. This chain links TRBV3-1 with TRBJ1-5; 9 positions agree with TRBD1. The trim removed 4 bases at V and 6 bases at J, leaving 7 bases unmatched. This CDR3 is 15 amino acids long. Germline-derived CDR1 and CDR2 are LGHDT and YNNKEL (reference sequence). DNA for the CDR3: TGTGCCAGCAGCCTCGGGACAGGGCCCTCTCAGCCCCAGCATTTT. It encodes CASSLGTGPSQPQHF.

This clonotype was found once. The gene calls are TRBV4-2 and TRBJ1-1; no firm D call. The CDR3 has 14 residues. Trimming cost V 0 bases and J 4 bases, with 9 bases left between them. CDR1 and CDR2 from the germline V gene are LGHNA and YNFKEQ. CDR3 nucleotides: TGTGCCAGCAGCCAAGAGAGTAGTAGCACTGAAGCTTTCTTT. The encoded protein is CASSQESSSTEAFF.

The rearrangement links TRBV4-1 to TRBJ1-6; D gene ambiguous. V dropped 8 bases and J dropped 4 bases, with 15 bases sitting between them. Per germline, CDR1 MGHRA and CDR2 YSYEKL. This CDR3 is 15 amino acids long. The CDR3 DNA follows: TGCGCCAGCCGTACTAACGACGCTTATAATTCACCCCTCCACTTT. Amino acids: CASRTNDAYNSPLHF.

This clonotype occurred a few times. The genes are TRBV4-2 and TRBJ2-4; 9 nucleotides line up with TRBD2. Germline CDR1 LGHNA, CDR2 YNFKEQ. V was clipped by 0 bases and J by 7 bases; unmatched bases: 10. This CDR3 comprises 17 residues. This CDR3 is CASSQDPSGASLNIQYF. CDR3 sequence (DNA): TGTGCCAGCAGCCAAGACCCTAGCGGGGCTAGCTTGAACATTCAGTACTTC.

The rearrangement uses TRBV4-2 and TRBJ2-7; 8 nucleotides match TRBD2. J was trimmed by 3 bases and V by 0 bases; bases with no gene match: 4. There are 15 residues in the CDR3. Germline CDR1 is LGHNA and CDR2 is YNFKEQ. CDR3 sequence (DNA): TGTGCCAGCAGCCAAGACCAGCGGGGGTACTACGAGCAGTACTTC. Its translation: CASSQDQRGYYEQYF.

The chain uses TRBV7-9 and TRBJ2-5; weak D call: TRBD1 (5 bases). The V gene lost 5 bases and the J gene lost 1 base, with 11 bases spanning the gap. Germline V CDR1 and CDR2: SEHNR, FQNEAQ (reference sequence). The CDR3 consists of 14 residues. The chain's CDR3 is CASSPPTVQETQYF. The CDR3 DNA follows: TGTGCCAGCAGCCCCCCGACAGTCCAAGAGACCCAGTACTTC.

This clonotype was counted only a few times. The V gene is TRBV10-2, the J gene TRBJ2-1; the D gene is possibly TRBD2 (6 bases). The ends were cut back, 0 bases at V and 9 bases at J, with 9 bases in the middle. The CDR3 runs 13 residues. Germline CDR1 is WSHSY and CDR2 is SAAADI. The CDR3 bases are TGCGCCAGCAGTGAGTCGGTGGGAGGTGAGCAGTTCTTC. Translation: CASSESVGGEQFF.

There are a few counts of this clonotype. The chain recombines TRBV6-2 or TRBV6-3 with TRBJ2-1; D may be TRBD1 or TRBD2 (5 bases each). The tail of the sequence fits TRBJ2-7 better, so the J call may be wrong. Germline V gene lookup returns CDR1 MNHEY and CDR2 SVGEGT. This CDR3 region has 13 residues. Here the CDR3 DNA reads TGTGCCGCCGAGGGGTTAGTGTACAATGAGCAGTACTTC. Protein product: CAAEGLVYNEQYF.